These 23 T cell receptor beta chains originate from one sample sequenced in a study of blood T cell repertoires in COVID-19. Data came from immunoSEQ multiplex PCR; TCRdb stores just in-frame clones and leaves some out. The top ten clones hold approximately 3.5% of a sample with some 200,000 clones, 80% to 90% of them seen once. The material sequenced was PBMCs or T cells enriched from blood (not recorded which). These receptors originate from a young woman in a cohort exposed to, infected with or recovered from COVID-19 (not recorded which).

The chain uses TRBV6-5 and TRBJ1-5; a possible D gene is TRBD1 (5 bases). The V end lost 2 bases, the J end lost 3 bases, and 8 bases lay between the germline ends. The CDR3 is 14 amino acids. The V gene's germline CDR1 is MNHEY and CDR2 SVGAGI. Here the CDR3 DNA reads TGTGCCAGCAGTTACCCGGACACCAATCAGCCCCAGCATTTT. Translating gives CASSYPDTNQPQHF.

V is TRBV12-2 and J is TRBJ2-1; TRBD2 was called by the table and not checked on the DNA. TRBV12-2 corresponds to a pseudogene. CDR3 size: 13 residues. CDR3 in amino acids: CASRLALIGEQFF. DNA for the CDR3: TGTGCAAGTCGCTTAGCGTTAATCGGTGAGCAGTTCTTC.

CDR3 sequence reads: CASSQPGTEAFF. CDR3 nucleotide sequence: TGTGCCAGCAGCCAGCCGGGCACTGAAGCTTTCTTT. The V call is TRBV27, the J call TRBJ1-1; D unresolved. Germline V gene sequence: CDR1 MNHEY, CDR2 SMNVEV (reference sequence). The CDR3 is 12 amino acids. Trimming cost V 6 bases and J 4 bases, with 9 bases left between them.

The gene calls are TRBV5-1 and TRBJ2-3; 11 bases fit TRBD2. The germline V gene has CDR1 SGHRS and CDR2 YFSETQ. Trimming at V came to 0 bases and at J to 6 bases, leaving 6 bases not matched to a gene. CDR3 length: 16 amino acids. CDR3 sequence: CASSLDLAGGPDTQYF. In nucleotides, the CDR3 is TGCGCCAGCAGCTTGGATCTAGCGGGGGGACCGGATACGCAGTATTTT. Combining the CDR3 with reference TRBV5-1 and TRBJ2-3 gives the whole variable domain KAGVTQTPRYLIKTRGQQVTLSCSPISGHRSVSWYQQTPGQGLQFLFEYFSETQRNKGNFPGRFSGRQFSNSRSEMNVSTLELGDSALYLCASSLDLAGGPDTQYFGPGTRLTVL.

CDR3 region: CASSVDSAANTEAFF. CDR3 DNA: TGTGCCAGCAGCGTAGATTCGGCGGCGAACACTGAAGCTTTCTTT. This rearrangement joins TRBV9 to TRBJ1-1, with no clear D. V was clipped by 0 bases and J by 1 base, with 10 bases between them. This CDR3 is 15 amino acids long. Germline V gives CDR1 SGDLS, CDR2 YYNGEE.

The chain is built from TRBV29-1 and TRBJ2-7, with 8 bases identical to TRBD1. J was trimmed by 4 bases and V by 4 bases; bases with no gene match: 6. There are 13 residues in the CDR3. Germline V gene data show CDR1 as SQVTM and CDR2 as ANQGSEA. The DNA of the CDR3 is TGCAGCGTTGGGACCCGACAGGGGTACGAGCAGTACTTC. It encodes CSVGTRQGYEQYF.

The V gene is TRBV12-3 or TRBV12-4, the J gene TRBJ2-7, with a tentative D call TRBD2 (6 bases). The CDR3 is 11 residues long. Trimming stripped 5 bases from V and 6 bases from J, with 8 bases between. The CDR3 sequence is CASSPGGEQYF. In DNA, the CDR3 is TGTGCCAGCAGTCCCGGGGGCGAGCAGTACTTC.

This sequence joins TRBV7-8 and TRBJ2-5; 8 bases line up with TRBD2. The J segment lost 5 bases and the V segment lost 1 base, leaving 6 bases of the junction unmatched. Germline V gene data show CDR1 as SGHVS and CDR2 as FQNEAQ. The CDR3 has 15 amino acids. The CDR3 loop is CASSLVGGLAETQYF. CDR3 nucleotide sequence: TGTGCCAGCAGCTTAGTAGGAGGACTAGCCGAGACCCAGTACTTC. The whole variable domain, filled in from reference TRBV7-8 and TRBJ2-5, reads GAGVSQSPRYKVAKRGQDVALRCDPISGHVSLFWYQQALGQGPEFLTYFQNEAQLDKSGLPSDRFFAERPEGSVSTLKIQRTQQEDSAVYLCASSLVGGLAETQYFGPGTRLLVL.

J is TRBJ2-1 and V is TRBV13, with a weak D call TRBD2 (6 bases). There are 15 residues in the CDR3. V was cut by 6 bases and J by 3 bases, with 15 bases left in between. Germline V gives CDR1 PRHDT, CDR2 FYEKMQ (reference sequence). DNA of the CDR3: TGTGCCAGCAGACTCGGGGAGGCCCACTACAATGAGCAGTTCTTC. Its translation: CASRLGEAHYNEQFF.

This chain links TRBV3-1 (or the pseudogene TRBV3-2) with TRBJ1-6, with no clear D. The V end was cut by 1 base, the J end by 6 bases, with 16 bases between. The CDR3 runs to 17 residues. Germline values: CDR1 LGHDT, CDR2 YNNKEL (reference sequence). CDR3 nucleotides: TGTGCCAGCAGCCAAGCTGACGACCGGAGAATTAATTCACCCCTCCACTTT. Its translation: CASSQADDRRINSPLHF.

This clone turned up a few times. The chain has TRBV5-1 and TRBJ2-1, with 11 bases fitting TRBD2. The germline gives CDR1 SGHRS, CDR2 YFSETQ. This CDR3 spans 17 amino acids. V gave up 4 bases and J gave up 6 bases; unmatched junction bases: 12. CDR3 protein: CASSQPRGTSGSNEQFF. DNA of the CDR3: TGCGCCAGCAGCCAACCAAGAGGGACTAGCGGTTCCAATGAGCAGTTCTTC.

The V gene is TRBV18, the J gene TRBJ1-1; D is uncertain. Trimming left V 8 bases short and J 1 base short, with 8 bases between. CDR3 length: 12 amino acids. Germline lookup yields CDR1 KGHSH and CDR2 LQKENI. This chain's CDR3 is CASRGSNTEAFF. The CDR3 coding sequence is TGTGCCAGCCGCGGGTCGAACACTGAAGCTTTCTTT.

The chain joins TRBV6-5 to TRBJ1-5; 9 bases line up with TRBD1. The germline gives CDR1 MNHEY, CDR2 SVGAGI. The CDR3 loop spans 14 amino acids. V shed 4 bases and J 6 bases; nucleotides not matched to a gene: 4. The CDR3 sequence is CASSSGTGLQPQHF. DNA of the CDR3: TGTGCCAGCAGTTCTGGGACAGGGCTTCAGCCCCAGCATTTT.

V usage is TRBV9 and J usage is TRBJ2-7, with 9 nucleotides matching TRBD2. Germline CDR1 SGDLS, CDR2 YYNGEE. The trim removed 0 bases at V and 12 bases at J, leaving 16 bases unmatched. This CDR3 region has 16 residues. CDR3 nucleotides: TGTGCCAGCAGCGTAGAGGAGGCTGGACTAGCGCTCCAGTTGTACTTC. Translated, it gives CASSVEEAGLALQLYF.

This clone has a single count. The chain employs TRBV2 and TRBJ1-1, with TRBD1 identical over 8 bases. Trimming cost V 5 bases and J 4 bases; bases outside gene matches: 6. This CDR3 has 14 residues. CDR1 and CDR2 from the germline V gene are SNHLY and FYNNEI. This chain's CDR3 is CASSLQGGGTEAFF. CDR3 in DNA: TGTGCCAGCAGTCTACAGGGGGGAGGCACTGAAGCTTTCTTT.

This clone was detected ten times or more. The J gene is TRBJ2-1, the V gene TRBV3-1 (or the pseudogene TRBV3-2); no reliable D call. This CDR3 has 14 residues. Germline V gene data show CDR1 as LGHDT and CDR2 as YNNKEL (reference sequence). Trimming removed 0 bases from V and 4 bases from J, with 7 bases in between. CDR3 sequence: CASSQDLLYNEQFF. The CDR3 nucleotides read TGTGCCAGCAGCCAAGATCTCCTGTACAATGAGCAGTTCTTC.

This clone was observed once. This chain joins TRBV28 and TRBJ2-5, with D perhaps matching TRBD2 (6 bases). This CDR3 is 14 amino acids long. Germline-derived CDR1 and CDR2 are MDHEN and SYDVKM. Deletions cut 10 bases from V and 5 bases from J, with 20 bases between. For the CDR3, the DNA is TGTGCCACGACAGAGGGACTCCCAGGGGAGACCCAGTACTTC. Amino acids: CATTEGLPGETQYF.

The rearrangement joins TRBV18 to TRBJ1-5; D is unclear. V gave up 2 bases and J gave up 4 bases, with 12 bases separating them. The CDR3 has 15 amino acids. Germline values: CDR1 KGHSH, CDR2 LQKENI. The CDR3 loop reads CASSPASGENQPQHF. In DNA form, the CDR3 reads TGTGCCAGCTCACCAGCGTCAGGTGAAAATCAGCCCCAGCATTTT.

The V call is TRBV6-1, the J call TRBJ2-1; 13 nucleotides match TRBD2. V was pared by 3 bases and J by 0 bases, with 11 bases of the junction left unmatched. The CDR3 spans 20 residues. Per the germline V gene, CDR1 is MNHNS and CDR2 is SASEGT. CDR3 protein: CASSDPRLAGGPSSYNEQFF. The CDR3 DNA sequence: TGTGCCAGCAGTGACCCCCGACTAGCGGGAGGCCCTAGCTCCTACAATGAGCAGTTCTTC.

The rearrangement joins TRBV13 to TRBJ2-7, with TRBD1 matching over 7 bases. This CDR3 is built from 13 residues. The V and J ends lost 4 bases and 7 bases, in that order; junction bases with no gene match: 7. Germline CDR1 and CDR2: PRHDT and FYEKMQ (reference sequence). CDR3 region: CASSSTTGLEQYF. In nucleotides, the CDR3 is TGTGCCAGCAGCTCGACGACAGGGTTGGAGCAGTACTTC.

The rearrangement uses TRBV28 and TRBJ1-1; D perhaps matches TRBD1 (6 bases). CDR1 is MDHEN and CDR2 is SYDVKM in the germline V gene. This CDR3 contains 15 residues. Trimming removed 5 bases from V and 5 bases from J, with 18 bases in between. CDR3 nucleotide sequence: TGTGCCAGCAGTACTACCGGGACAAGGAGGACTGAAGCTTTCTTT. It specifies CASSTTGTRRTEAFF.

The J gene is TRBJ1-3, the V gene TRBV6-5; D possibly corresponds to TRBD1 (6 bases). The CDR3 contains 14 residues. Deletions cut 5 bases from V and 1 base from J, with 9 bases between. Germline V gene lookup returns CDR1 MNHEY and CDR2 SVGAGI. The CDR3 here is CASSRRGSGNTIYF. The CDR3 DNA follows: TGTGCCAGCAGTCGCAGGGGTTCTGGAAACACCATATATTTT.

V usage is TRBV24-1 and J usage is TRBJ2-5, with 8 bases fitting TRBD2. V was pared by 0 bases and J by 7 bases, with 3 bases of the junction left unmatched. The CDR3 consists of 14 residues. Germline V CDR1 and CDR2: KGHDR, SFDVKD. CDR3 region: CATSDLTSGGTQYF. CDR3 bases: TGTGCCACCAGTGATTTGACTAGCGGCGGGACCCAGTACTTC.